This entry concerns a single T cell receptor (beta chain). Its antigen remains unknown. This sample stems from a study of cytomegalovirus exposure and HLA in healthy donors. The germline V gene has CDR1 SGHDN and CDR2 FVKESK. V shed 1 base, J shed 3 bases, and the junction held 12 bases outside the gene matches. The CDR3 runs to 20 residues. Study-wide results and caveats: In a later analysis, HLA-C alleles had the fewest associated TCRs, DRB1 alleles the most. The CMV antigen specificity of a few CMV-associated chains was confirmed through in vitro analysis.

It was with 60 Vbeta and 13 Jbeta primers that the PCR ran. The authors' processing: Unique TCR beta chains totaled some 78 million in a later count, with around 11 million of them shared. Clones were read by immunoSEQ multiplex PCR, and TCRdb kept only the in-frame ones, dropping some. D and trimming were read from the DNA, whereas the V and J calls and clone size are those reported in that table. The sample has around 100,000 clones; 55% to 80% are singletons. The rearrangement joins TRBV14 to TRBJ2-7; 16 nucleotides align to TRBD2. This sequence was found in a human donor in good health. Sequencing used PBMCs. CDR3 loop: CASSQAPGLAGGKSGYEQYF. CDR3 DNA: TGTGCCAGCAGCCAAGCCCCGGGACTAGCGGGAGGGAAGTCCGGCTACGAGCAGTACTTC.